Listed below are T cell receptor beta chains from one sample, sequenced in a study of technical replicates of blood from several donors. Here immunoSEQ multiplex PCR was the method, and the copy in TCRdb shows in-frame clones only, minus some. The table lists about 61,000 clones, about 96% of them singletons. What was sequenced was T cells isolated from PBMCs. These receptor sequences come from a human donor in good health. CDR3s include the opening cysteine and the closing phenylalanine or tryptophan.

cdr3_aa	v_call	j_call
CASSGGGLLQETQYF	TRBV5-1	TRBJ2-5
CASSSLWTSGSTDTQYF	TRBV27	TRBJ2-3
CASSFLSSNQPQHF	TRBV6-1	TRBJ1-5
CASSLGVPNQPQHF	TRBV5-1	TRBJ1-5
CASSVSTGRETEAFF	TRBV6-6	TRBJ1-1
CASTPVGGTYEQYF	TRBV7-2	TRBJ2-7
CASSLTAGGTYEQYF	TRBV7-7	TRBJ2-7
CASGLRTRLYTF	TRBV12-5	TRBJ1-2
CASSPVHSGGKETQYF	TRBV18	TRBJ2-5
CASSELQSGANVLTF	TRBV6-1	TRBJ2-6
CASRDRVGTQYF	TRBV6-5	TRBJ2-5
CASSVELYSNQPQHF	TRBV9	TRBJ1-5
CASSEQTNSNQPQHF	TRBV2	TRBJ1-5
CASSPESHYGYTF	TRBV18	TRBJ1-2
CASSEGYRGGITEAFF	TRBV9	TRBJ1-1
CATSRDMRREGKLFF	TRBV15	TRBJ1-4
CAIRTNTGYEQYF	TRBV10-3	TRBJ2-7
CASSRRGSSYNSPLHF	TRBV5-6	TRBJ1-6
CAWNRGIYTGELFF	TRBV30	TRBJ2-2
CASSLGGRPDYGYTF	TRBV5-6	TRBJ1-2
CASSVALTLVKNTGELFF	TRBV9	TRBJ2-2
CASSSQGHNEQFF	TRBV27	TRBJ2-1
CASSPTPTGAYNQPQHF	TRBV28	TRBJ1-5
CATELVAGPYNQPQHF	TRBV19	TRBJ1-5